This is a list of T cell receptor beta chains from one sample in a study of OX40 agonist ivuxolimab in advanced cancers. Assay used: immunoSEQ multiplex PCR; TCRdb lists only in-frame clones, some missing. Of tens of thousands of clones in the sample, approximately 88% were seen once. Here the sequenced sample was CD4+ or CD8+ T cells sorted from blood, taken in a trial of the OX40 agonist ivuxolimab. These receptors all stem from an adult with an advanced solid tumor such as melanoma, head and neck, liver or kidney cancer. Both conserved end residues are part of each CDR3. The D gene is left open where the match is weak. Size is stated for part of the rows, as once, few or many counts, or as a class when the clone is expanded.

v_gene,len,j_gene,abundance,d_gene,CDR3aa,CDR3nt
TRBV7-6,13,TRBJ2-1,.,.,CASSLGGGNEQFF,TGTGCCAGCAGCTTAGGTGGCGGCAATGAGCAGTTCTTC
TRBV7-2,16,TRBJ2-5,.,TRBD2,CASSLVLLAGQETQYF,TGTGCCAGCAGCTTAGTGTTGCTAGCGGGACAAGAGACCCAGTACTTC
TRBV27,14,TRBJ1-4,.,.,CASSLQGSNEKLFF,TGTGCCAGCAGTCTTCAGGGCTCTAATGAAAAACTGTTTTTT
TRBV5-4,16,TRBJ1-1,.,.,CASSPRRTAENTEAFF,TGTGCCAGCAGCCCCCGTCGGACAGCCGAGAACACTGAAGCTTTCTTT
TRBV30,15,TRBJ1-2,once,.,CAWSVHQGTRDGYTF,TGTGCCTGGAGTGTACATCAAGGGACCAGGGATGGCTACACCTTC
TRBV5-1,16,TRBJ2-3,.,TRBD2,CASSWGLAGSTDTQYF,TGCGCCAGCAGCTGGGGACTAGCGGGGTCGACAGATACGCAGTATTTT
TRBV18,13,TRBJ2-3,.,.,CASSPSGEDTQYF,TGTGCCAGCTCACCATCAGGGGAAGATACGCAGTATTTT
TRBV19,16,TRBJ2-1,.,TRBD1,CASSSRGRLIDNEQFF,TGTGCCAGTAGTTCGAGGGGGCGACTAATTGACAATGAGCAGTTCTTC
TRBV29-1,14,TRBJ2-2,.,TRBD1,CSVRTGVDTGELFF,TGCAGCGTTAGGACAGGGGTTGACACCGGGGAGCTGTTTTTT
TRBV7-2,12,TRBJ2-1,.,TRBD2,CASSSTGGAKFF,TGTGCCAGCAGCTCGACCGGGGGGGCGAAATTCTTC
TRBV6-5,15,TRBJ2-7,.,.,CASSYAQGSSYEQYF,TGTGCCAGCAGTTACGCTCAGGGGAGCTCCTACGAGCAGTACTTC
TRBV12-5,16,TRBJ1-4,.,.,CASGLTGVPTNEKLFF,TGTGCTAGTGGTTTGACCGGGGTCCCAACTAATGAAAAACTGTTTTTT
TRBV18,14,TRBJ1-2,.,TRBD1,CASSPPGTVTGYTF,TGTGCCAGCTCACCACCGGGGACAGTGACGGGCTACACCTTC
TRBV7-6,19,TRBJ2-2,.,TRBD1,CASSLGVSGTGVLNGELFF,TGTGCCAGCAGCTTGGGGGTTTCCGGGACAGGGGTTTTAAACGGGGAGCTGTTTTTT
TRBV30,12,TRBJ1-4,.,.,CAWLGGGRTLFF,TGTGCCTGGCTTGGGGGGGGCCGAACATTGTTTTTT
TRBV15,16,TRBJ2-5,.,.,CATSRDRQGGQETQYF,TGTGCCACCAGCAGAGATAGGCAGGGTGGGCAAGAGACCCAGTACTTC
TRBV28,17,TRBJ1-3,once,.,CASSLLTGGAKGNTIYF,TGTGCCAGCAGTTTATTAACTGGGGGGGCGAAGGGAAACACCATATATTTT
TRBV7-2,17,TRBJ2-5,.,TRBD2,CASSLAGTSSAGETQYF,TGTGCCAGCAGCTTAGCGGGGACTAGCAGTGCGGGAGAGACCCAGTACTTC
TRBV7-9,14,TRBJ1-1,.,.,CAGTGTAMNTEAFF,TGTGCCGGGACCGGGACCGCTATGAACACTGAAGCTTTCTTT
TRBV28,15,TRBJ2-1,.,.,CASNSIGLGINEQFF,TGTGCCAGCAACTCAATCGGGTTAGGGATTAATGAGCAGTTCTTC
TRBV5-1,14,TRBJ1-1,.,.,CASSLEGVNTEAFF,TGCGCCAGCAGCTTGGAGGGCGTGAACACTGAAGCTTTCTTT
TRBV29-1,12,TRBJ1-2,few,.,CSVEAGGYGYTF,TGCAGCGTTGAAGCGGGAGGCTATGGCTACACCTTC
TRBV18,17,TRBJ2-4,.,TRBD2,CASSPSLAGGPENIQYF,TGTGCCAGCTCACCAAGCCTAGCGGGGGGGCCAGAAAACATTCAGTACTTC
TRBV7-3,14,TRBJ1-3,.,.,CASSSPGDGNTIYF,TGTGCCAGCAGCTCCCCAGGGGATGGAAACACCATATATTTT
TRBV5-1,12,TRBJ2-1,.,.,CASSFQEHSQFF,TGCGCCAGCAGCTTCCAAGAGCACTCGCAGTTCTTC
TRBV6-5,14,TRBJ1-3,.,.,CASSYGGSGNTIYF,TGTGCCAGCAGTTACGGAGGCTCTGGAAACACCATATATTTT
TRBV9,15,TRBJ2-7,.,.,CASSVGGANGYEQYF,TGTGCCAGCAGCGTAGGAGGGGCAAATGGTTACGAGCAGTACTTC
TRBV6-4,15,TRBJ2-1,.,.,CASSDASGFYNEQFF,TGTGCCAGCAGTGACGCGAGTGGTTTCTACAATGAGCAGTTCTTC
TRBV6-1,14,TRBJ1-1,once,TRBD1,CASTWTGRSTEAFF,TGTGCCAGCACCTGGACAGGGAGATCCACTGAAGCTTTCTTT
TRBV6-6,15,TRBJ2-4,.,TRBD1,CASSYSSGGGNIQYF,TGTGCCAGCAGTTACTCGTCAGGGGGTGGAAACATTCAGTACTTC
TRBV29-1,12,TRBJ2-5,.,.,CSVDRNQETQYF,TGCAGCGTTGACAGGAACCAAGAGACCCAGTACTTC
TRBV6-6,14,TRBJ1-6,.,.,CASSPPGPNSPLHF,TGTGCCAGCAGCCCCCCGGGGCCGAATTCACCCCTCCACTTT
TRBV6-5,15,TRBJ1-3,.,TRBD1,CASSYEDRAGNTIYF,TGTGCCAGCAGTTACGAAGACAGGGCTGGAAACACCATATATTTT
TRBV4-1,12,TRBJ2-3,once,.,CASSRPLDTQYF,TGCGCCAGCAGCCGCCCTTTAGATACGCAGTATTTT
TRBV5-4,19,TRBJ2-3,.,TRBD2,CASSLAARTSGGHTDTQYF,TGTGCCAGCAGCTTGGCAGCACGGACTAGCGGGGGGCATACAGATACGCAGTATTTT
TRBV9,15,TRBJ1-2,.,.,CASSVVPTEPYGYTF,TGTGCCAGCAGCGTAGTCCCGACAGAGCCCTATGGCTACACCTTC
TRBV7-2,15,TRBJ1-3,.,.,CASSRSSDSGNTIYF,TGTGCCAGCAGTCGTTCCAGTGATTCTGGAAACACCATATATTTT
TRBV4-1,18,TRBJ2-3,.,TRBD2,CASSQILAGGYRTDTQYF,TGCGCCAGCTCCCAAATACTAGCGGGGGGGTATCGCACAGATACGCAGTATTTT
TRBV11-1,14,TRBJ2-7,once,.,CASTVGTTSSEQYF,TGTGCCAGCACCGTGGGGACAACGTCCTCCGAGCAGTACTTC
TRBV7-2,14,TRBJ1-1,.,.,CASNAVLQVTEAFF,TGTGCCAGCAACGCTGTATTACAGGTTACTGAAGCTTTCTTT
TRBV4-3,15,TRBJ2-1,.,TRBD2,CASSYQRGGGDEQFF,TGCGCCAGCAGCTACCAGCGGGGGGGCGGGGATGAGCAGTTCTTC
TRBV7-9,15,TRBJ1-2,.,.,CASSHSQGLGYGYTF,TGTGCCAGCAGCCATTCGCAGGGACTGGGCTATGGCTACACCTTC
TRBV29-1,13,TRBJ2-5,.,.,CSALQRSGETQYF,TGCAGCGCCCTGCAAAGAAGTGGAGAGACCCAGTACTTC
TRBV7-9,13,TRBJ2-7,.,.,CASSLGQEYEQYF,TGTGCCAGCAGCTTAGGGCAGGAGTACGAGCAGTACTTC
TRBV6-1,13,TRBJ1-5,.,.,CASSEGVNQPQHF,TGTGCCAGCAGTGAAGGTGTCAATCAGCCCCAGCATTTT
TRBV2,14,TRBJ1-1,.,TRBD1,CASSSGTGGTEAFF,TGTGCCAGCAGTTCCGGGACAGGGGGGACTGAAGCTTTCTTT
TRBV7-6,16,TRBJ2-2,.,.,CASSLRVFRDSGELFF,TGTGCCAGCAGCTTACGGGTTTTTAGGGATTCCGGGGAGCTGTTTTTT
TRBV5-1,13,TRBJ1-1,.,.,CASSLQGNTEAFF,TGCGCCAGCAGCTTGCAAGGGAACACTGAAGCTTTCTTT
TRBV6-5,14,TRBJ1-1,.,.,CASTTRGLGTEAFF,TGTGCCAGCACCACCCGAGGGCTCGGGACTGAAGCTTTCTTT
TRBV7-9,15,TRBJ2-6,.,.,CASSPPISGANVLTF,TGTGCCAGCAGCCCTCCGATCTCTGGGGCCAACGTCCTGACTTTC
TRBV11-3,13,TRBJ1-1,few,.,CASSLLPNTEAFF,TGTGCCAGCAGCTTACTACCGAACACTGAAGCTTTCTTT
TRBV5-1,16,TRBJ1-1,.,.,CASSLSRWAGDTEAFF,TGTGCCAGCAGCCTGTCTCGCTGGGCAGGGGACACTGAAGCTTTCTTT
TRBV6-5,16,TRBJ2-7,once,.,CASSYSGGRNSYEQYF,TGTGCCAGCAGTTACTCGGGGGGACGAAACTCCTACGAGCAGTACTTC
TRBV2,14,TRBJ1-6,.,TRBD1,CASRTGQQNSPLHF,TGTGCCAGCAGGACGGGACAGCAGAATTCACCCCTCCACTTT
TRBV7-3,15,TRBJ2-5,.,.,CASSLTGTLQETQYF,TGTGCCAGCAGCTTAACGGGTACACTCCAAGAGACCCAGTACTTC
TRBV7-9,13,TRBJ2-3,.,.,CASSLAGWDTQYF,TGTGCCAGCAGCTTAGCGGGGTGGGATACGCAGTATTTT
TRBV6-6,16,TRBJ1-4,.,TRBD1,CASSYPGQGANEKLFF,TGTGCCAGCAGTTACCCTGGACAGGGGGCGAATGAAAAACTGTTTTTT
TRBV5-1,13,TRBJ1-1,.,.,CASSLEILTEAFF,TGCGCCAGCAGCTTGGAGATCCTCACTGAAGCTTTCTTT
TRBV5-1,14,TRBJ2-3,.,.,CASSFLRESDTQYF,TGCGCCAGCAGCTTCCTCCGTGAATCAGATACGCAGTATTTT